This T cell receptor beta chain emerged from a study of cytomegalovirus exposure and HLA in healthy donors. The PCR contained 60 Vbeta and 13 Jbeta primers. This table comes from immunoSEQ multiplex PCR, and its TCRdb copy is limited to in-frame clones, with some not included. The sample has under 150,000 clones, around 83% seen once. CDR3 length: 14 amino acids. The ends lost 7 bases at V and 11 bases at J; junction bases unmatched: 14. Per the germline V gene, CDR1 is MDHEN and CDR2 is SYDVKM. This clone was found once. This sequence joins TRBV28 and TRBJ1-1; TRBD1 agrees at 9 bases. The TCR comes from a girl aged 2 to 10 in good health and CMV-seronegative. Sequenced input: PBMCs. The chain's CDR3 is CASITRTGVTPAFF. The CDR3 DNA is TGTGCCAGCATCACAAGGACAGGGGTCACGCCCGCTTTCTTT.